This entry lists 18 T cell receptor beta chains sequenced from one sample in a study of beta chain features in type 1 diabetes. Expressed TCRB transcripts were sequenced because the isolated RNA had all been reverse transcribed beforehand. Sequencing used immunoSEQ multiplex PCR; TCRdb keeps in-frame clones, though not all of them. The data contain hundreds of thousands of clones, around 15% of them seen just once; the ten biggest clones take up approximately 0.099%. The source material was naive CD4+ T cells from blood. All receptors come from a man in his late teens or twenties in good health.

CDR3 DNA: TGTGCCAGCTCACCATCGTCGGATTGGAGAAACACCATATATTTT. Protein sequence: CASSPSSDWRNTIYF. The genes are TRBV18 and TRBJ1-3; D unresolved. The CDR3 contains 15 residues. Trimming removed 2 bases at V and 5 bases at J, with 13 bases between. The germline CDR1 and CDR2 sequences are KGHSH and LQKENI.

This clone was detected a few times. The chain links TRBV6-6 to TRBJ1-5; 8 nucleotides match TRBD1. The CDR3 length is 14 residues. In germline, CDR1 is MNHNY, CDR2 SVGAGI (reference sequence). J gave up 6 bases and V 4 bases, and 5 bases lay outside the gene matches. This CDR3 is CASSSQGAGQPQHF. CDR3 DNA sequence: TGTGCCAGCAGTTCTCAGGGGGCGGGTCAGCCCCAGCATTTT.

This clone was counted between two and nine times. V gene TRBV7-2 combines with J gene TRBJ2-5; D ambiguous. CDR1 and CDR2 from the germline V gene are SGHTA and FQGNSA. The V end was cut by 5 bases, the J end by 5 bases, with 9 bases between. CDR3 size: 12 residues. The CDR3 spells CASSARQETQYF. The CDR3 DNA follows: TGTGCCAGCAGCGCTAGGCAGGAGACCCAGTACTTC.

This clone was recorded a few times. V usage is TRBV7-2 and J usage is TRBJ2-7, with no clear D. Trimming stripped 1 base from V and 5 bases from J, with 12 bases between. Germline V gene lookup returns CDR1 SGHTA and CDR2 FQGNSA. This CDR3 contains 14 residues. CDR3 nucleotides: TGTGCCAGCAGCTTAGTCGTGGGAACGGACGAGCAGTACTTC. It codes for CASSLVVGTDEQYF.

The CDR3 sequence: CSVSPSGLENTEAFF. The CDR3 bases are TGCAGCGTTTCCCCTTCTGGGTTGGAGAACACTGAAGCTTTCTTT. This chain uses TRBV29-1 with TRBJ1-1; D uncertain. V was cut by 5 bases and J by 1 base, with 17 bases left in between. The CDR3 covers 15 residues. Germline CDR1 is SQVTM and CDR2 is ANQGSEA. The whole variable domain, remainder taken from reference TRBV29-1 and TRBJ1-1, is SAVISQKPSRDICQRGTSLTIQCQVDSQVTMMFWYRQQPGQSLTLIATANQGSEATYESGFVIDKFPISRPNLTFSTLTVSNMSPEDSSIYLCSVSPSGLENTEAFFGQGTRLTVV.

This clone was counted a few times. The DNA of the CDR3 is TGTGCCAGCAAGGGCGGCGGCACAGATACGCAGTATTTT. Translated, it gives CASKGGGTDTQYF. The rearrangement uses TRBV2 and TRBJ2-3; D gene ambiguous. The germline V gene has CDR1 SNHLY and CDR2 FYNNEI. The CDR3 length is 13 residues. Trimming removed 7 bases at V and 1 base at J, with 9 bases between.

V usage is TRBV5-1 and J usage is TRBJ1-1; weak D call: TRBD1 (6 bases). Trimming removed 2 bases at V and 1 base at J, with 9 bases between. Germline values: CDR1 SGHRS, CDR2 YFSETQ. The CDR3 is 14 amino acids. The chain's CDR3 is CASSLTQGNTEAFF. The CDR3 DNA reads as TGCGCCAGCAGCTTAACACAGGGGAACACTGAAGCTTTCTTT.

This clone was counted between two and nine times. The same CDR3 is also encoded by other DNA sequences in this sample. The chain joins TRBV5-1 to TRBJ2-3, with D unresolved. V lost 5 bases and J lost 1, with 8 bases in between. Looked up from germline, CDR1 is SGHRS and CDR2 is YFSETQ. The CDR3 spans 13 residues. The CDR3 protein is CASSGDGTDTQYF. In DNA, the CDR3 is TGCGCCAGCAGTGGTGATGGCACAGATACGCAGTATTTT.

This clone was counted between two and nine times. This chain uses TRBV5-1 with TRBJ2-3, with unresolved D. V was cut by 0 bases and J by 6 bases, with 5 bases left in between. The CDR3 totals 12 residues. In germline, CDR1 is SGHRS, CDR2 YFSETQ. CDR3 amino acids: CASSLEDDTQYF. The CDR3 DNA is TGCGCCAGCAGCTTGGAAGATGATACGCAGTATTTT. Supplemented by reference TRBV5-1 and TRBJ2-3, the full variable domain reads KAGVTQTPRYLIKTRGQQVTLSCSPISGHRSVSWYQQTPGQGLQFLFEYFSETQRNKGNFPGRFSGRQFSNSRSEMNVSTLELGDSALYLCASSLEDDTQYFGPGTRLTVL.

Ten or more counts support this clone. The chain employs TRBV4-3 and TRBJ2-4; unclear D gene. V was shortened by 5 bases and J by 3 bases, with 8 bases between the two germline ends. The CDR3 length is 13 residues. The V gene's germline CDR1 is LGHNA and CDR2 YSLEER. The DNA of the CDR3 is TGCGCCAGCAGCTCCGATAGCAAAAACATTCAGTACTTC. Protein sequence: CASSSDSKNIQYF.

The chain couples TRBV28 to TRBJ2-7; the match to TRBD1 covers 9 bases. V lost 3 bases to trimming and J lost 11 bases; unmatched junction nucleotides: 11. This CDR3 comprises 14 residues. Looked up from germline, CDR1 is MDHEN and CDR2 is SYDVKM. CDR3 sequence reads: CASSFSGQGLLKYF. CDR3 DNA sequence: TGTGCCAGCAGTTTCTCGGGACAGGGCTTGTTGAAGTACTTC.

This clone was detected a few times. The chain employs TRBV4-2 and TRBJ2-1; D gene unclear. This CDR3 spans 15 amino acids. V lost 5 bases and J lost 5, with 16 bases in between. In germline, CDR1 is LGHNA, CDR2 YNFKEQ. The CDR3 sequence is CASSNPPAGHNEQFF. CDR3 sequence (DNA): TGTGCCAGCAGCAACCCCCCGGCCGGGCACAATGAGCAGTTCTTC.

This clone was picked up a small number of times. This chain joins TRBV30 and TRBJ2-1, with 9 bases that match TRBD2. In germline, CDR1 is GTSNPN, CDR2 SVGIG (reference sequence). J was trimmed by 6 bases and V by 4 bases; bases with no gene match: 13. This CDR3 contains 16 residues. This CDR3 reads CAWTGGGRGGLNEQFF. The CDR3, as DNA: TGTGCCTGGACCGGAGGTGGGCGGGGGGGCCTCAATGAGCAGTTCTTC.

The V and J genes are TRBV18 and TRBJ1-1; no firm D call. CDR3 length equals 14 residues. V lost 3 bases and J 7 bases, leaving 15 bases between the germline ends. Germline-derived CDR1 and CDR2 are KGHSH and LQKENI. The CDR3 coding sequence is TGTGCCAGCTCACCTAATTCGCAGTCCCTTGAAGCTTTCTTT. It codes for CASSPNSQSLEAFF.

The genes are TRBV28 and TRBJ2-3; 7 nucleotides line up with TRBD2. Germline V CDR1 and CDR2: MDHEN, SYDVKM. This CDR3 spans 13 amino acids. V trimming: 10 bases; J trimming: 0 bases; junction bases outside the gene matches: 4. The DNA for the CDR3 is TGTGCCATAGCGCGGGGGAGCACAGATACGCAGTATTTT. Its translation: CAIARGSTDTQYF. The complete variable domain, with remaining parts taken from reference TRBV28 and TRBJ2-3, reads DVKVTQSSRYLVKRTGEKVFLECVQDMDHENMFWYRQDPGLGLRLIYFSYDVKMKEKGDIPEGYSVSREKKERFSLILESASTNQTSMYLCAIARGSTDTQYFGPGTRLTVL.

V and J are TRBV7-9 and TRBJ1-5; D ambiguous. Germline V gene data show CDR1 as SEHNR and CDR2 as FQNEAQ (reference sequence). The length of the CDR3 is 15 residues. The ends were cut back, 1 base at V and 4 bases at J, with 11 bases in the middle. The CDR3 sequence: CASSLENSANQPQHF. In nucleotides, the CDR3 is TGTGCCAGCAGCTTAGAGAATTCAGCGAATCAGCCCCAGCATTTT.

This clone was detected only a few times. J is TRBJ1-1 and V is TRBV18, with a possible D match to TRBD1 (5 bases). Trimming took 6 bases from V and 2 from J, leaving 10 bases between them. CDR1 is KGHSH, CDR2 LQKENI, per germline. The CDR3 covers 13 residues. The CDR3 bases are TGTGCCAGCTCCCGACAGAGAAACACTGAAGCTTTCTTT. Protein: CASSRQRNTEAFF. Supplemented by reference TRBV18 and TRBJ1-1, the full variable domain reads NAGVMQNPRHLVRRRGQEARLRCSPMKGHSHVYWYRQLPEEGLKFMVYLQKENIIDESGMPKERFSAEFPKEGPSILRIQQVVRGDSAAYFCASSRQRNTEAFFGQGTRLTVV.

Of note for this clone: Germline is not matched at one junction end, which may reflect a read error. The rearrangement uses TRBV7-2 and TRBJ1-3, with D possibly TRBD1 on 5 matching bases. From germline, CDR1 is SGHTA and CDR2 FQGNSA. CDR3 length equals 15 residues. The DNA for the CDR3 is TGTGCCAGCAGCTTAGCGCTCGACAGCAGAAACACCACATATTTT. Residues: CASSLALDSRNTTYF.